This T cell receptor (beta chain) is drawn from a study of PD-L1 blockade in urothelial cancer. At the level of the study: Anywhere from 0 to 3 prior chemotherapy regimens had been received by patients.

As for time point: peripheral blood 6 weeks after treatment start. Patient disease was locally advanced or metastatic urothelial carcinoma. Sample numbers ranged from 1 to 8 per patient, encompassing pretreatment and on-treatment collections. The CDR3 spans 14 residues. Germline CDR1 reads SGHNT; CDR2 reads YENEEA. The J segment lost 3 bases and the V segment lost 5 bases, leaving 7 bases of the junction unmatched. Only in-frame clones appear in the TCRdb table, and some are missing; sequencing was by immunoSEQ multiplex PCR. The sample records about 91,000 clones, over 80% being singletons. This clonotype was obtained from a man aged 65-85 years with urothelial cancer. The chain carries TRBV11-3 and TRBJ2-7; 7 bases fit TRBD1. Source: PBMCs, taken around atezolizumab (anti-PD-L1) treatment. The CDR3 sequence: CASSQRQGSYEQYF. The CDR3 DNA reads as TGTGCCAGCAGCCAAAGACAGGGTAGCTACGAGCAGTACTTC.